This T cell receptor (beta chain) was captured by sequencing in a study of identical twins. Study conclusions and caveats: Fewer insertions were carried by abundant cord blood beta clonotypes, but none was seen in memory repertoires. In drawing conclusions, the study used cross-sectional statistical analysis and did not follow the same donors.

Healthy Caucasians provided all donations. After template switching added a universal primer site, the resulting cDNA carried unique molecular identifiers. Each CDR3 protein gets one entry after TCRdb re-called the 5' RACE reads with MiXCR. The data show 450,000 to 600,000 distinct CDR3 sequences, around 22% seen once. In this sample, this clonotype turned up a few times. No antigen is known for it. This sample was also put to use in a study of yellow fever vaccine responses in identical twins.

This clonotype originated in a woman aged 18-29 years in good health. Specimen: CD4+ T cells sorted from blood.

For the CDR3, the DNA is TGTGCCAGCAAGGGTCAACTAGCCCTTATAGGCGGGGAGCTGTTTTTT. The encoded protein is CASKGQLALIGGELFF. The chain carries TRBV2 and TRBJ2-2; a weak D match, TRBD2 (6 bases). Trimming pared 7 bases from V and 7 bases from J, leaving 22 bases between. CDR3 size: 16 residues. CDR1 is SNHLY, CDR2 FYNNEI, per germline.